The clone carrying this T cell receptor (beta chain) was counted a few times. The antigen is undetermined. cDNA libraries for TCR beta contained unique molecular identifiers. TCRdb passed the PCR reads through MiXCR, listing each CDR3 protein once. This table has hundreds of thousands of distinct CDR3 sequences, 25% to 30% appearing once. The sample is drawn from a study of post-analysis software for immune sequencing data. Study-wide points: With TRBV5-6, TRBV5-1 and TRBV20-1 included, about five TRBV segments were more frequent in patients than in controls.

CDR3 length: 16 amino acids. The V segment lost 5 bases and the J segment 7 bases; nucleotides outside the gene matches: 14. Germline assignment: CDR1 MNHEY and CDR2 SVGEGT. The sequenced material came from blood. J is TRBJ2-1 and V is TRBV6-2 or TRBV6-3; 7 nucleotides line up with TRBD2. The source is a girl aged 5-17 years with multiple sclerosis. This CDR3 reads CASSQQPAGVLNEQFF. The CDR3 DNA sequence: TGTGCCAGCAGTCAACAACCCGCGGGAGTCTTGAATGAGCAGTTCTTC.